This T cell receptor beta chain is drawn from a study of beta chain features in type 1 diabetes. Study overall: Sorted cells, 107,917,701 in number, were examined across all samples.

Sequencing targeted expressed TCRB transcripts, as all isolated RNA had been reverse transcribed. Profiling relied on immunoSEQ multiplex PCR, and the TCRdb table lists in-frame clones only, not all of them. The table has around 280,000 clones, over 12% seen once. As regards this clone: Its target is unknown.

The germline V gene has CDR1 SEHNR and CDR2 FQNEAQ (reference sequence). The CDR3 sequence is 16 residues long. Trimming stripped 1 base from V and 4 bases from J, with 14 bases between. General observations from the study: Naive, central memory and Treg TCRB repertoires seemed to resemble each other more closely in patients than they did in healthy donors. A moderate, significant TCRB CDR3 shortening appeared in type 1 diabetes across four CD4+ subsets.

This chain joins TRBV7-9 and TRBJ1-3, with D hard to call. The sequenced sample was naive CD4+ T cells from blood. The receptor was derived from a man between 18 and 29 years old with type 1 diabetes. The CDR3 sequence: CASSLDLAVRGNTIYF. DNA for the CDR3: TGTGCCAGCAGCTTAGATTTGGCGGTGCGCGGAAACACCATATATTTT. Full variable domain (outside the CDR3, taken from reference TRBV7-9 and TRBJ1-3): DTGVSQNPRHKITKRGQNVTFRCDPISEHNRLYWYRQTLGQGPEFLTYFQNEAQLEKSRLLSDRFSAERPKGSFSTLEIQRTEQGDSAMYLCASSLDLAVRGNTIYFGEGSWLTVV.